This is a list of T cell receptor beta chains from one sample in a study of blood T cell repertoires in COVID-19. Here immunoSEQ multiplex PCR was the method, and the copy in TCRdb shows in-frame clones only, minus some. Among around 220,000 clones listed, more than 75% were seen once. Sequencing was done on a sample of peripheral blood. These receptor sequences come from a middle-aged man with acute or convalescent COVID-19. Each CDR3 is given without its conserved first and last residue.

CDR3aa	v_gene	j_gene	len
ASTPPGDYSGNTIY	TRBV25-1	TRBJ1-3	14
ATQNPGGLGGYT	TRBV25-1	TRBJ1-2	12
ASRPDRPGDTEAF	TRBV5-4	TRBJ1-1	13
ASSPGVSYEQY	TRBV11-3	TRBJ2-7	11
ASNPGLASDTQY	TRBV23-1	TRBJ2-3	12
ASKRHMNTEAF	TRBV6-5	TRBJ1-1	11
ASSSSGAGQPQH	TRBV27	TRBJ1-5	12
ASSLDSYEQY	TRBV25-1	TRBJ2-7	10
ASSESLRNYGYT	TRBV2	TRBJ1-2	12
ASSLTGTEAF	TRBV5-4	TRBJ1-1	10
ASSLGQGGNTIY	TRBV7-9	TRBJ1-3	12
ASRGELTDFYGYT	TRBV5-1	TRBJ1-2	13
ASSPETGPQPQH	TRBV18	TRBJ1-5	12
SGRDRAGNTIY	TRBV29-1	TRBJ1-3	11
ASSDGSGGTGQETQY	TRBV10-1	TRBJ2-5	15
ASSFGRRTTFSATDTQY	TRBV9	TRBJ2-3	17
ASRAPQARFNSPLH	TRBV6-6	TRBJ1-6	14
ASSLDRGNEQF	TRBV11-2	TRBJ2-1	11
ASSFTKRHLLYGYT	TRBV5-6	TRBJ1-2	14
ASSLAQYYGYT	TRBV11-2	TRBJ1-2	11
ASSVAKDTQY	TRBV9	TRBJ2-3	10
SARADYGYT	TRBV20-1	TRBJ1-2	9
ASSPWDRVTEAF	TRBV5-6	TRBJ1-1	12
ASSLSGVNEQF	TRBV12-3/TRBV12-4	TRBJ2-1	11
ASSLTSGGRQETQY	TRBV5-1	TRBJ2-5	14
ASSPLAGNYGYT	TRBV18	TRBJ1-2	12
ASSRRPHRASGGSTGELF	TRBV7-8	TRBJ2-2	18
ASSQTGGSYGYT	TRBV7-9	TRBJ1-2	12
ASRDRQGTDTQY	TRBV6-6	TRBJ2-3	12
SVLTVPSEQY	TRBV29-1	TRBJ2-7	10
ASSPTGGQSYEQY	TRBV18	TRBJ2-7	13
ASSLGDRDLYGYT	TRBV7-8	TRBJ1-2	13
ASSTSGTGGNEQY	TRBV6-5	TRBJ2-7	13
ASSRTGGLKTQY	TRBV3-1/TRBV3-2	TRBJ2-5	12
ASRPVQGSNEKLF	TRBV6-6	TRBJ1-4	13
ASSVDRGLRAF	TRBV6-5	TRBJ1-1	11
ATSRDLGPNTEAF	TRBV15	TRBJ1-1	13
ATSRDPRRQTQGNTEAF	TRBV15	TRBJ1-1	17
SGTQGTNTEAF	TRBV29-1	TRBJ1-1	11
ASSQTGIRNTGELF	TRBV4-1	TRBJ2-2	14
ASSERGSTDTQY	TRBV6-1	TRBJ2-3	12
ASSGDLQNTEAF	TRBV5-4	TRBJ1-1	12